The 8 T cell receptor beta chains presented below share a single source sample, sequenced in a study of metastatic and nonmetastatic thyroid tumors. TCRdb recomputed clones from the PCR reads via MiXCR. This sample yields about 21,000 clones, of which about a quarter are seen a single time; roughly a fifth belongs to the top ten. Each patient came to thyroid surgery without any prior treatment (of any kind). The sample comprised blood. All receptors derive from a female donor with papillary thyroid cancer or a benign thyroid nodule (not recorded which). Some clones in this sample may be carry-over from other donors' samples.

This clone was observed a few times. V gene TRBV27 combines with J gene TRBJ1-2; no clear D. This CDR3 contains 14 residues. V lost 3 bases and J lost 5, with 13 bases in between. CDR1 is MNHEY and CDR2 is SMNVEV in the germline V gene (reference sequence). The CDR3 bases are TGTGCCAGCAGTTTCGGGCCCTCCAAATATGGCTACACCTTC. Protein product: CASSFGPSKYGYTF.

Within the sample, this clone is medium-sized (0.01 to 0.1%). The rearrangement links TRBV5-1 to TRBJ1-1; TRBD1 is a possible D gene (5 bases). This CDR3 has 16 residues. Trimming shortened V by 4 bases and J by 5 bases, and 21 bases separated the two germline ends. Germline CDR1 reads SGHRS; CDR2 reads YFSETQ. The CDR3 sequence: CASSSLQGEVRTEAFF. CDR3 bases: TGCGCCAGCAGCAGCCTCCAGGGAGAGGTGCGTACTGAAGCTTTCTTT. The full variable domain, completed using reference TRBV5-1 and TRBJ1-1, is KAGVTQTPRYLIKTRGQQVTLSCSPISGHRSVSWYQQTPGQGLQFLFEYFSETQRNKGNFPGRFSGRQFSNSRSEMNVSTLELGDSALYLCASSSLQGEVRTEAFFGQGTRLTVV.

The rearrangement joins TRBV19 to TRBJ1-5, with TRBD1 matching 8 bases. This CDR3 is 15 amino acids long. Germline loops: CDR1 LNHDA, CDR2 SQIVND (reference sequence). V was pared by 10 bases and J by 6 bases, with 14 bases of the junction left unmatched. The CDR3 region is CATGQSRDRTQPQHF. The CDR3 bases are TGTGCCACTGGACAGTCCCGGGACAGGACTCAGCCCCAGCATTTT.

This clone showed up many times. The chain has TRBV6-5 and TRBJ1-2, with 7 bases fitting TRBD1. With 2 bases clipped from V and 8 bases from J, the junction kept 11 bases outside the gene matches. The CDR3 totals 15 residues. Germline V lookup: CDR1 MNHEY, CDR2 SVGAGI. As DNA, the CDR3 is TGTGCCAGCAGTTACGAATACAGGGGTGCGGGGGGCTACACCTTC. Translated, it gives CASSYEYRGAGGYTF.

The rearrangement uses TRBV6-1 and TRBJ1-2; a possible D gene is TRBD1 (6 bases). The ends were cut back, 6 bases at V and 6 bases at J, with 17 bases in the middle. Germline loops: CDR1 MNHNS, CDR2 SASEGT. The CDR3 covers 14 residues. The CDR3 protein is CASSDRPHLDGYTF. CDR3 bases: TGTGCCAGCAGCGACAGGCCACACCTTGATGGCTACACCTTC.

This clone is medium-sized (0.01 to 0.1%) by share. In DNA form, the CDR3 reads TGTGCCAGCAGCTTAGAGAAGTACACTGAAGCTTTCTTT. Amino acid sequence: CASSLEKYTEAFF. The rearrangement uses TRBV11-2 and TRBJ1-1; no firm D call. CDR3 length: 13 residues. Germline V gives CDR1 SGHAT, CDR2 FQNNGV. Trimming removed 0 bases from V and 3 bases from J, with 5 bases in between.

This clone was detected many times. J is TRBJ1-2 and V is TRBV6-2 or TRBV6-3, with D possibly being TRBD1 (6 bases). Germline V gives CDR1 MNHEY, CDR2 SVGEGT. V lost 6 bases, J lost 4 bases, and 12 bases lay in between. The CDR3 loop spans 13 amino acids. The CDR3 is CASSPGQSYGYTF. Here the CDR3 DNA reads TGTGCCAGCAGCCCTGGACAGAGCTATGGCTACACCTTC.

The table lists this clone with many counts. This CDR3 is CAWSLINSPLHF. The CDR3 bases are TGTGCCTGGAGTCTGATTAATTCACCCCTCCACTTT. This sequence joins TRBV30 and TRBJ1-6; no firm D call. The CDR3 has 12 amino acids. Trimming cost V 2 bases and J 6 bases, with 5 bases left between them. From germline, CDR1 is GTSNPN and CDR2 SVGIG (reference sequence).